The 31 T cell receptor beta chains below all came from one sample that was sequenced in a study of OX40 agonist ivuxolimab in advanced cancers. Sequencing used immunoSEQ multiplex PCR; TCRdb keeps in-frame clones, though not all of them. Of 90,000 or so clones in the sample, approximately 90% are singletons; the top ten hold around 1.6%. The sample consisted of CD4+ or CD8+ T cells sorted from blood, taken in a trial of the OX40 agonist ivuxolimab. These TCRs come from an adult with an advanced solid tumor such as melanoma, head and neck, liver or kidney cancer.

The chain joins TRBV11-2 to TRBJ1-2, with TRBD1 matching 11 bases. This CDR3 is built from 15 residues. Unmatched junction bases numbered 5, after V lost 4 bases and J lost 4 bases. The germline V gene encodes CDR1 SGHAT and CDR2 FQNNGV. This CDR3 is CASSSRTGGGYGYTF. The CDR3, as DNA: TGTGCCAGCAGCTCGAGGACAGGGGGCGGCTATGGCTACACCTTC.

The CDR3 DNA follows: TGTGCCAGCAGCTTCTCGGCGGAGCAGTACTTC. This codes for CASSFSAEQYF. The V gene is TRBV7-2, the J gene TRBJ2-7; D call uncertain. V lost 3 bases and J lost 7, with 7 bases in between. The CDR3 runs 11 residues. Per germline, CDR1 SGHTA and CDR2 FQGNSA.

V gene TRBV5-6 combines with J gene TRBJ1-6; a weak D match, TRBD1 (5 bases). This CDR3 is 16 amino acids long. Trimming cost V 1 base and J 10 bases, with 18 bases left between them. Germline CDR1 reads SGHDT; CDR2 reads YYEEEE. The CDR3 sequence: CASSLPQGGRRSPLHF. CDR3 in DNA: TGTGCCAGCAGCTTGCCGCAGGGCGGGAGGCGATCACCCCTCCACTTT.

The chain joins TRBV15 to TRBJ1-5; TRBD1 is a possible D gene (6 bases). The germline V gene encodes CDR1 LNHNV and CDR2 YYDKDF (reference sequence). There are 14 residues in the CDR3. V lost 5 bases, J lost 4 bases, and 12 bases lay in between. The CDR3 reads CATSGRQENQPQHF. CDR3 DNA sequence: TGTGCCACCAGCGGCCGACAGGAAAATCAGCCCCAGCATTTT.

CDR3 coding DNA: TGTGCCTGGAAACCGGGAGGTGAAGCTTTCTTT. This gives the protein CAWKPGGEAFF. This sequence joins TRBV30 and TRBJ1-1; D uncertain. This CDR3 has 11 residues. Germline V gives CDR1 GTSNPN, CDR2 SVGIG (reference sequence). V was pared by 4 bases and J by 7 bases, with 10 bases between.

V gene TRBV6-5 combines with J gene TRBJ2-7, with D uncertain. The CDR3 has 13 amino acids. V lost 0 bases, J lost 5 bases, and 8 bases lay in between. Germline V gene lookup returns CDR1 MNHEY and CDR2 SVGAGI. DNA of the CDR3: TGTGCCAGCAGTTACTCCTACTCTGACGAGCAGTACTTC. Translating gives CASSYSYSDEQYF.

V usage is TRBV19 and J usage is TRBJ2-7; 11 nucleotides align to TRBD2. With V trimmed by 4 bases and J by 0 bases, 2 bases remained unmatched. The CDR3 spans 15 residues. Looked up from germline, CDR1 is LNHDA and CDR2 is SQIVND (reference sequence). CDR3: CASSTGTSGSYEQYF. In nucleotides, the CDR3 is TGTGCCAGTAGTACCGGGACTAGCGGCTCCTACGAGCAGTACTTC.

The rearrangement joins TRBV6-6 to TRBJ2-3; D remains unclear. Germline values: CDR1 MNHNY, CDR2 SVGAGI (reference sequence). The CDR3 is 13 amino acids. Trimming left V 4 bases short and J 1 base short, with 6 bases between. CDR3 coding DNA: TGTGCCAGCAGTTTTGGGGGCACAGATACGCAGTATTTT. Its protein is CASSFGGTDTQYF.

The chain has TRBV7-8 and TRBJ2-2; no clear D gene. CDR3 length: 17 residues. Trimming took off 5 bases at V and 0 bases at J, with 16 bases between the two ends. The germline V gene encodes CDR1 SGHVS and CDR2 FQNEAQ. CDR3 DNA: TGTGCCAGCAGCCACCTCGGTCGGCGCTCGAACACCGGGGAGCTGTTTTTT. It specifies CASSHLGRRSNTGELFF.

The gene calls are TRBV6-1 and TRBJ1-5, with D uncertain. Looked up from germline, CDR1 is MNHNS and CDR2 is SASEGT. The CDR3 runs 13 residues. V lost 5 bases and J lost 9, with 14 bases in between. CDR3 protein: CASSPVGPSPQHF. The DNA for the CDR3 is TGTGCCAGCAGTCCTGTGGGCCCTTCGCCCCAGCATTTT.

The rearrangement joins TRBV27 to TRBJ2-7; D remains unclear. The CDR3 consists of 14 residues. The V end lost 1 base, the J end lost 2 bases, and 9 bases lay between the germline ends. CDR1 MNHEY and CDR2 SMNVEV come from the germline V gene (reference sequence). CDR3 region: CASSLYIGAYEQYF. CDR3 bases: TGTGCCAGCAGTTTATATATTGGAGCCTACGAGCAGTACTTC.

This clone showed up just once. The chain carries TRBV5-1 and TRBJ2-1; no definite D call. CDR3 length: 16 residues. Looked up from germline, CDR1 is SGHRS and CDR2 is YFSETQ. Deletions cut 4 bases from V and 0 bases from J, with 14 bases between. Here the CDR3 reads CASSPFTPSSYNEQFF. CDR3 nucleotide sequence: TGCGCCAGCAGCCCGTTCACTCCGAGCTCCTACAATGAGCAGTTCTTC.

The chain links TRBV19 to TRBJ2-2; tentatively, D is TRBD1 or TRBD2 (5 bases each). The germline V gene has CDR1 LNHDA and CDR2 SQIVND (reference sequence). This CDR3 has 14 residues. V gave up 4 bases and J gave up 3 bases, with 9 bases separating them. CDR3 amino acids: CASSTMGDTGELFF. CDR3 nucleotides: TGTGCCAGTAGTACCATGGGGGACACCGGGGAGCTGTTTTTT.

This chain links TRBV14 with TRBJ1-1; TRBD1 might be the D (5 bases). Germline CDR1 is SGHDN and CDR2 is FVKESK. The V end was cut by 4 bases, the J end by 4 bases, with 22 bases between. The CDR3 runs to 17 residues. The CDR3 region has the DNA TGTGCCAGCAGCCCCCACGGCGGGGGAGTTGGGGCCACTGAAGCTTTCTTT. This translates into CASSPHGGGVGATEAFF.

This sequence joins TRBV7-9 and TRBJ1-6, with D perhaps matching TRBD1 (6 bases). The germline CDR1 and CDR2 sequences are SEHNR and FQNEAQ (reference sequence). V was pared by 2 bases and J by 5 bases, with 22 bases between. The CDR3 is 19 amino acids. For the CDR3, the DNA is TGTGCCAGCAGCTTAACGTTCGGGACATTGGATGGGAATAATTCACCCCTCCACTTT. Protein product: CASSLTFGTLDGNNSPLHF.

The V gene is TRBV18, the J gene TRBJ1-3; D is uncertain. Trimming shortened V by 5 bases and J by 2 bases, and 7 bases separated the two germline ends. Per the germline V gene, CDR1 is KGHSH and CDR2 is LQKENI. There are 13 residues in the CDR3. CDR3 bases: TGTGCCAGCTCAGCCCTCCCTGGAAACACCATATATTTT. It encodes CASSALPGNTIYF.

This chain uses TRBV19 with TRBJ1-3, with D possibly matching TRBD1 (5 bases). Germline values: CDR1 LNHDA, CDR2 SQIVND (reference sequence). Trimming took 2 bases from V and 1 from J, leaving 12 bases between them. CDR3 length: 16 amino acids. CDR3 DNA sequence: TGTGCCAGTAGTATACCAGGGAGAGGGTCTGGAAACACCATATATTTT. Residues: CASSIPGRGSGNTIYF.

This chain uses TRBV7-9 with TRBJ2-1; 7 nucleotides match TRBD1. The V gene's germline CDR1 is SEHNR and CDR2 FQNEAQ (reference sequence). The ends lost 5 bases at V and 10 bases at J; junction bases unmatched: 5. The CDR3 sequence is 12 residues long. CDR3 nucleotide sequence: TGTGCCAGCAGCCTTACAGGGGTAGAGCAGTTCTTC. Residues: CASSLTGVEQFF.

The chain recombines TRBV5-1 with TRBJ2-1, with TRBD2 identical over 9 bases. There are 16 residues in the CDR3. The V gene's germline CDR1 is SGHRS and CDR2 YFSETQ. Trimming removed 2 bases from V and 2 bases from J; junction bases left unmatched: 5. Here the CDR3 DNA reads TGCGCCAGCAGCTTTGATAGCGGGAGTCCCTACAATGAGCAGTTCTTC. This gives the protein CASSFDSGSPYNEQFF.

The chain combines TRBV4-1 with TRBJ2-1, with 9 bases identical to TRBD2. Trimming took 5 bases from V and 6 from J; bases not matched to a gene: 11. The CDR3 length is 16 residues. Germline CDR1 MGHRA, CDR2 YSYEKL. CDR3 in amino acids: CASSDKASSGVNEQFF. The CDR3 DNA reads TGCGCCAGCAGCGACAAGGCGTCTAGCGGGGTCAATGAGCAGTTCTTC.

J is TRBJ2-7 and V is TRBV5-6, with TRBD2 identical over 7 bases. This CDR3 is 11 amino acids long. The V gene's germline CDR1 is SGHDT and CDR2 YYEEEE. The V segment lost 4 bases and the J segment 6 bases; nucleotides outside the gene matches: 1. This CDR3 is CASSAGVEQYF. In DNA form, the CDR3 reads TGTGCCAGCAGCGCGGGGGTCGAGCAGTACTTC.

This clone was counted once. V usage is TRBV5-1 and J usage is TRBJ2-1; TRBD1 aligns across 10 bases. The junction had 8 bases not matched to a gene; V was cut back by 3 bases and J by 8 bases. This CDR3 spans 15 amino acids. Germline lookup yields CDR1 SGHRS and CDR2 YFSETQ. The CDR3 region is CASSSGQGYGYEQFF. The CDR3, as DNA: TGCGCCAGCAGCTCGGGACAGGGGTACGGCTATGAGCAGTTCTTC.

In its sample, this clone was seen a few times. The chain has TRBV7-2 and TRBJ2-4; D might be TRBD1 or TRBD2, each matching 6 bases. The germline CDR1 and CDR2 sequences are SGHTA and FQGNSA. The CDR3 has 15 residues. Trimming took 5 bases from V and 9 from J, leaving 20 bases between them. The CDR3 DNA follows: TGTGCCAGCAGCACCCGGGGGCAGGGAAGGGCCATTCAGTACTTC. The encoded protein is CASSTRGQGRAIQYF.

This chain connects TRBV13 to TRBJ2-7, with 11 bases lining up with TRBD2. V lost 3 bases and J lost 2; bases outside the gene matches: 6. The CDR3 has 16 residues. The germline CDR1 and CDR2 sequences are PRHDT and FYEKMQ (reference sequence). The CDR3 nucleotides are TGTGCCAGCAGCTTTATAGCGGGAGGGTTTACCTACGAGCAGTACTTC. Translated: CASSFIAGGFTYEQYF.

Notes on this clone: One end of the junction varies from germline; a read error may be responsible. J is TRBJ2-2 and V is TRBV7-7, with 15 bases lining up with TRBD2. The CDR3 runs 16 residues. CDR1 is SSHAT and CDR2 is FNYEAQ in the germline V gene (reference sequence). The CDR3 DNA follows: TGTGCTAGCAGCCGCGGGACTAGCGGGGGGACCGGGGAGCTGTTTTTT. Translation gives CASSRGTSGGTGELFF. The entire variable domain, with the rest obtained from reference TRBV7-7 and TRBJ2-2, is as follows: GAGVSQSPRYKVTKRGQDVTLRCDPISSHATLYWYQQALGQGPEFLTYFNYEAQPDKSGLPSDRFSAERPEGSISTLTIQRTEQRDSAMYRCASSRGTSGGTGELFFGEGSRLTVL.

The V and J genes are TRBV18 and TRBJ1-1; tentatively, D is TRBD1 (6 bases). V was shortened by 2 bases and J by 7 bases, with 17 bases between the two germline ends. The CDR3 contains 15 residues. Per the germline V gene, CDR1 is KGHSH and CDR2 is LQKENI. Here the CDR3 reads CASSPGLGTQIEAFF. For the CDR3, the DNA is TGTGCCAGCTCACCAGGGCTCGGGACACAAATTGAAGCTTTCTTT.

V is TRBV28 and J is TRBJ2-2, with 8 bases aligning to TRBD2. Unmatched junction bases numbered 5, after V lost 3 bases and J lost 5 bases. CDR1 and CDR2 from the germline V gene are MDHEN and SYDVKM. The CDR3 spans 15 residues. The CDR3 here is CASSFPGGGTGELFF. The DNA for the CDR3 is TGTGCCAGCAGTTTTCCGGGAGGGGGTACCGGGGAGCTGTTTTTT.

V usage is TRBV19 and J usage is TRBJ2-7; TRBD1 might be the D (7 bases). Germline assignment: CDR1 LNHDA and CDR2 SQIVND (reference sequence). CDR3 size: 14 residues. Trimming removed 3 bases from V and 5 bases from J, with 14 bases in between. The CDR3 here is CASSIRRGVHEQYF. The CDR3 nucleotides are TGTGCCAGTAGTATTCGCAGGGGGGTCCACGAGCAGTACTTC.

The chain links TRBV7-2 to TRBJ2-7; 13 bases map to TRBD2. Germline lookup yields CDR1 SGHTA and CDR2 FQGNSA. Losses at the gene ends were 1 base for V and 5 bases for J; bases not matched to a gene: 8. The CDR3 runs to 17 residues. CDR3 in amino acids: CASSLVVTSGRADEQYF. The CDR3 DNA sequence: TGTGCCAGCAGCTTAGTTGTTACTAGCGGGAGGGCCGACGAGCAGTACTTC.

The J gene is TRBJ1-5, the V gene TRBV11-2; D gene ambiguous. Trimming took 4 bases from V and 4 from J, leaving 8 bases between them. The CDR3 covers 13 residues. Germline V gene sequence: CDR1 SGHAT, CDR2 FQNNGV. CDR3: CASSSNANQPQHF. The CDR3 bases are TGTGCCAGCAGCTCAAACGCGAATCAGCCCCAGCATTTT.

The chain employs TRBV6-6 and TRBJ2-7; 8 bases are shared with TRBD1. The ends lost 4 bases at V and 4 bases at J; junction bases unmatched: 9. The CDR3 consists of 15 residues. Looked up from germline, CDR1 is MNHNY and CDR2 is SVGAGI (reference sequence). The CDR3 DNA reads TGTGCCAGCAGTTTCCAAGGGACAGGTTTTTACGAGCAGTACTTC. Translating it yields CASSFQGTGFYEQYF.